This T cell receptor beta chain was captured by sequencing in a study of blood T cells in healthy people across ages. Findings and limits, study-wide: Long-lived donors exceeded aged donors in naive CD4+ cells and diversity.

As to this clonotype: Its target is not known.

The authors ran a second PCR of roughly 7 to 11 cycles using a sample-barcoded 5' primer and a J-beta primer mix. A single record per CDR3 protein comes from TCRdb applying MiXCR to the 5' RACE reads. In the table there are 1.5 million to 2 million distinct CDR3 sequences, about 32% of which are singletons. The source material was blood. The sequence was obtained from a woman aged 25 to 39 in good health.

CDR3 loop: CASSQGLSRGLMNTEAFF. The CDR3 DNA reads as TGTGCCAGCAGCCAAGGCCTTTCCAGGGGTTTGATGAACACTGAAGCTTTCTTT. The J gene is TRBJ1-1, the V gene TRBV3-1, with D possibly being TRBD1 (6 bases). V was trimmed by 1 base and J by 0 bases, leaving 18 bases between them. CDR3 length: 18 residues. CDR1 is LGHDT, CDR2 YNNKEL, per germline (reference sequence).